This T cell receptor (beta chain) was sequenced for a study of blood T cell repertoires in COVID-19. Across the study: Sites across the United States, Italy and Spain contributed samples from acute and convalescent COVID-19. T cells, B-cell-depleted T cells, or PBMCs provided the cDNA or gDNA that served as material.

In the original workflow: The assay estimated nucleated cells by amplifying reference gene primers. Profiled with immunoSEQ multiplex PCR; TCRdb holds only in-frame clones, not every one. V, J and clone size were drawn from that table, and D and trimming were deduced from the DNA. Of fewer than 350,000 clones in the sample, 86% were seen once. Between the trimmed V and J ends, which lost 4 bases and 6 bases, there was a span of 11 bases. The CDR3 length is 13 residues. Germline V gene sequence: CDR1 SGHRS, CDR2 YFSETQ. The gene calls are TRBV5-1 and TRBJ2-1; tentatively, D is TRBD2 (6 bases). The specimen sequenced was peripheral blood. This sequence was found in a man aged 40-49 years with active or convalescent COVID-19. The CDR3 loop reads CASSEEGGNEQFF. The CDR3 region has the DNA TGCGCCAGCAGCGAGGAGGGTGGCAATGAGCAGTTCTTC.